Listed below are T cell receptor beta chains from one sample, sequenced in a study of T cell responses to AZD1222 COVID-19 vaccine. Clones were read by immunoSEQ multiplex PCR, and TCRdb kept only the in-frame ones, dropping some. The sample includes fewer than 150,000 clones, about 93% seen only once; the top ten take approximately 6.8%. The input for sequencing was peripheral blood, taken 28 days after the second AZD1222 dose. These receptors originate from an adult who received the AZD1222 COVID-19 vaccine. Each CDR3 is given with its conserved first and last residue.

V	J	CDR3
TRBV6-6	TRBJ2-7	CASRGQGGEQYF
TRBV5-6	TRBJ1-2	CASSRDRVFAYGYTF
TRBV30	TRBJ2-5	CAWRGGSQETQYF
TRBV2	TRBJ2-2	CASSELAGGGNTGELFF
TRBV19	TRBJ1-6	CASSSDRGNGSPLHF
TRBV4-2	TRBJ2-7	CASSQGYRDRASYEQYF
TRBV30	TRBJ1-1	CAWSVVGSGLAFF
TRBV29-1	TRBJ2-3	CSAKKREASTDTQYF
TRBV5-1	TRBJ1-6	CASSPLGNSEGTPLHF
TRBV29-1	TRBJ2-7	CSGGRDGSGRYEQYF
TRBV5-5	TRBJ1-2	CASSLYLRVSNYGYTF
TRBV3-1/TRBV3-2	TRBJ1-2	CASSPQGGYGYTF
TRBV12-3/TRBV12-4	TRBJ1-2	CASSSGVSYGYTF
TRBV5-1	TRBJ2-1	CATRVSDYNEQFF
TRBV20-1	TRBJ1-3	CSARGVDTIYF
TRBV4-3	TRBJ1-2	CASSQERTGEYGYTF
TRBV5-1	TRBJ2-5	CASRWQETQYF
TRBV29-1	TRBJ2-5	CSVEVETQYF
TRBV11-2	TRBJ1-4	CASSPDSFGEKLFF
TRBV20-1	TRBJ1-1	CSASSGGTEAFF
TRBV30	TRBJ1-5	CAWNPGHTSNQPQHF
TRBV6-5	TRBJ1-1	CASPKITDRTEAFF
TRBV7-3	TRBJ1-1	CASSYGGTEAFF
TRBV29-1	TRBJ1-2	CSVPSGGQYYGYTF
TRBV19	TRBJ1-5	CASTSLAMGSDQPQHF
TRBV9	TRBJ2-7	CASSASGTNYEQYF
TRBV29-1	TRBJ1-2	CSVLFWGRQGVGYTF
TRBV14	TRBJ1-1	CASSPFTGSWGTEAFF
TRBV30	TRBJ1-4	CALGATNEKLFF
TRBV2	TRBJ1-2	CASNPTGQGGDYGYTF
TRBV2	TRBJ1-4	CASSEIKDSEKLFF
TRBV6-1	TRBJ2-1	CASSDGTGGNEQFF
TRBV5-1	TRBJ2-5	CASSLGRRGETQYF
TRBV27	TRBJ1-2	CASSLFGSANYGYTF
TRBV5-5	TRBJ1-2	CASSLVGGENYGYTF
TRBV7-9	TRBJ2-3	CASSLGLAGTDTQYF
TRBV5-1	TRBJ2-2	CASSLRQGAFVGELFF
TRBV19	TRBJ1-5	CASSIDTGGRVGNQPQHF
TRBV11-3	TRBJ2-1	CASSFDRVKQFF
TRBV5-1	TRBJ2-5	CASSNGQWTQYF
TRBV19	TRBJ2-1	CASSSRIDEQFF
TRBV19	TRBJ1-1	CASTQWDRENTEAFF
TRBV2	TRBJ2-7	CASRLSGQGYEQYF
TRBV11-2	TRBJ1-3	CASSLARIGNTIYF
TRBV3-1/TRBV3-2	TRBJ2-1	CASSQDSAGKYDEQFF
TRBV6-1	TRBJ1-4	CASSDSYGAGEKLFF
TRBV4-1	TRBJ1-5	CASSQSETVHSNQPQHF
TRBV5-1	TRBJ1-1	CASSLTGTPSSRGGTEAFF
TRBV7-9	TRBJ1-2	CASSYSDRAGYGYTF
TRBV27	TRBJ2-7	CASSFPGTNEQYF
TRBV7-8	TRBJ1-4	CASSLAGGEKLFF
TRBV19	TRBJ1-2	CASTLAPKGTLRGYTF
TRBV7-2	TRBJ1-3	CASSLGGVTGNTIYF
TRBV27	TRBJ2-2	CASSWTDYTGELFF